Given below is one T cell receptor beta chain in context. The entry originates in a study of blood T cell repertoires in COVID-19. At the level of the study: Material from acute and convalescent COVID-19 was sourced from the United States, Italy and Spain. In each case, the material was cDNA or gDNA derived from T cells, B-cell-depleted T cells, or PBMCs.

The CDR3 is 17 amino acids. The junction had 7 bases not matched to a gene; V was cut back by 4 bases and J by 0 bases. Germline-derived CDR1 and CDR2 are LGHNA and YSLEER. In the original processing: The authors estimated nucleated cell counts from reference gene primer amplification. TCRdb's copy holds only in-frame clones and misses some; the assay was immunoSEQ multiplex PCR. V and J calls and clone size are copied from that table; D and trimming were computed from the DNA. Of fewer than 350,000 clones listed, more than 70% are singletons. Sequencing was carried out using peripheral blood. The source of this sequence is a woman in her forties or fifties who had recovered from COVID-19. The chain is built from TRBV4-3 and TRBJ2-2; TRBD1 aligns across 8 bases. Here the CDR3 reads CASSLQGAGTNTGELFF. The CDR3 DNA reads TGCGCCAGCAGCCTGCAGGGGGCGGGCACGAACACCGGGGAGCTGTTTTTT.